A selection of T cell receptor beta chains follows, all from one sample in a study of OX40 agonist ivuxolimab in advanced cancers. Clones were read by immunoSEQ multiplex PCR, and TCRdb kept only the in-frame ones, dropping some. The sample includes 70,000 to 100,000 clones, approximately 80% seen only once; the top ten take around 1.1%. The specimen was CD4+ or CD8+ T cells sorted from blood, collected in a trial of the OX40 agonist ivuxolimab. These receptors were collected from an adult with an advanced solid tumor such as melanoma, head and neck, liver or kidney cancer. Both conserved end residues are part of each CDR3. The D gene is left open where the match is weak. Not every row has a clone size; where given, it reads once, few, many or a size class.

>NA|TRBD1|TRBJ1-1|TRBV28
TGTGCCAGCAGTTTAGGACAGGAGGTGAACACTGAAGCTTTCTTT
CASSLGQEVNTEAFF
>NA|NA|TRBJ2-1|TRBV6-6
TGTGCCAGCAGTGACCGGGACACATACAATGAGCAGTTCTTC
CASSDRDTYNEQFF
>NA|TRBD1|TRBJ2-5|TRBV7-7
TGTGCCAGCAGTTCCGGGACAGGAGTCCAAGAGACCCAGTACTTC
CASSSGTGVQETQYF
>NA|NA|TRBJ1-1|TRBV2
TGTGCCAGCAGTCTAACTGAAGCTTTCTTT
CASSLTEAFF
>few|NA|TRBJ1-2|TRBV28
TGTGCCAGCAGTTCGACAGATAAATATGGCTACACCTTC
CASSSTDKYGYTF
>NA|TRBD2|TRBJ2-3|TRBV5-1
TGCGCCAGCACCAGACGAACGTTAGCGGGGGATTACACAGATACGCAGTATTTT
CASTRRTLAGDYTDTQYF
>NA|TRBD2|TRBJ2-4|TRBV18
TGTGCCAGCTCACCGTTGGCGGGGGGTTTGGCCAAAAACATTCAGTACTTC
CASSPLAGGLAKNIQYF
>NA|NA|TRBJ2-5|TRBV5-6
TGTGCCAGCAGCTTGCGGGCAGGTGGGGAGACCCAGTACTTC
CASSLRAGGETQYF
>NA|TRBD1|TRBJ2-1|TRBV6-6
TGTGCCAGCAGTTACTTCGGACAGGGGTCCAATGAGCAGTTCTTC
CASSYFGQGSNEQFF
>NA|TRBD1|TRBJ2-7|TRBV18
TGTGCCAGCTCAAACCCCGGACAGGGGAACGAGCAGTACTTC
CASSNPGQGNEQYF
>NA|TRBD2|TRBJ2-1|TRBV7-2
TGTGCCAGCAGCCCCCCCGGGGGGTCTTACAATGAGCAGTTCTTC
CASSPPGGSYNEQFF
>NA|TRBD2|TRBJ2-1|TRBV28
TGTGCCAGCAGTTTTTCGAGCGGGGGGGCCATGGATGAGCAGTTCTTC
CASSFSSGGAMDEQFF
>NA|NA|TRBJ2-3|TRBV11-2
TGTGCCAGCAGCTTACCCTCCGCCGGGGATACGCAGTATTTT
CASSLPSAGDTQYF
>few|NA|TRBJ2-1|TRBV28
TGTGCCAGCAGTTTATACTCTTACACGGAGGGATCCTACAATGAGCAGTTCTTC
CASSLYSYTEGSYNEQFF
>NA|TRBD1|TRBJ2-7|TRBV19
TGTGCCAGTAGCCCCGACAGGGCCACCTTCTACGAGCAGTACTTC
CASSPDRATFYEQYF
>NA|TRBD2|TRBJ2-5|TRBV7-9
TGTGCCAGCAGCCGGTCGGGGGGGGAGACCCAGTACTTC
CASSRSGGETQYF
>once|NA|TRBJ1-2|TRBV14
TGTGCCAGCAGCCAAGATATGGGGTCCAACTATGGCTACACCTTC
CASSQDMGSNYGYTF
>NA|NA|TRBJ2-2|TRBV19
TGCGCCAGTGGGGAAGGACGGGCCGGGGAGCTGTTTTTT
CASGEGRAGELFF
>NA|NA|TRBJ2-1|TRBV6-5
TGTGCCAGCAGAGCTAACCGGGACTCCTACAATGAGCAGTTCTTC
CASRANRDSYNEQFF
>NA|NA|TRBJ1-2|TRBV7-9
TGTGCCAGCAGCCCGATGGGGCCCGAGGGAGGCTACACCTTC
CASSPMGPEGGYTF
>NA|NA|TRBJ2-3|TRBV30
TGTGCCTGGGTCCGGCTCACAGATACGCAGTATTTT
CAWVRLTDTQYF
>NA|TRBD1|TRBJ1-3|TRBV19
TGTGCCAGTAGTCGGGACAGCTCTGGAAACACCATATATTTT
CASSRDSSGNTIYF
>NA|TRBD1|TRBJ1-5|TRBV6-1
TGTGCCAGCAGCGGACAGGGACTCAATCAGCCCCAGCATTTT
CASSGQGLNQPQHF
>NA|NA|TRBJ2-3|TRBV10-2
TGCGCCAGCAGCGAAACAGATACGCAGTATTTT
CASSETDTQYF
>NA|NA|TRBJ2-5|TRBV12-2
TGTGCAAGTCGCTTAATCACAGGGAGAACCCAGTACTTC
CASRLITGRTQYF
>NA|NA|TRBJ1-2|TRBV7-2
TGTGCCAGCAGCATTAGGGGTTGGTACAGCGATATAGATGGCTACACCTTC
CASSIRGWYSDIDGYTF
>NA|TRBD2|TRBJ2-3|TRBV7-2
TGTGCCAGCAGCAAAAAGGGGACGGGGGGATTCGCAGATACGCAGTATTTT
CASSKKGTGGFADTQYF
>NA|TRBD1|TRBJ2-5|TRBV19
TGTGCCAGTACCACCCCCGGACGGGACAGGGACCAGTACTTC
CASTTPGRDRDQYF
>NA|NA|TRBJ2-3|TRBV20-1
TGCAGTGCTAGCCTGGGGTTTAGGTTT
CSASLGFRF
>NA|NA|TRBJ1-4|TRBV7-8
TGTGCCAGCAGCATGGACGGGCGTGTAGAGCTGTTTTTT
CASSMDGRVELFF
>NA|NA|TRBJ1-3|TRBV6-1
TGTGCCAGCAGTGAACTCCCCATACTTGGAAACACCATATATTTT
CASSELPILGNTIYF
>NA|NA|TRBJ2-3|TRBV11-2
TGTGCCAGCAGCTTAACGACGGACCCTAGCACAGATACGCAGTATTTT
CASSLTTDPSTDTQYF
>NA|NA|TRBJ2-2|TRBV7-9
TGTGCCAGCAGCTTATCGGGGACCCAGGAGCTGTTTTTT
CASSLSGTQELFF
>NA|NA|TRBJ2-5|TRBV5-1
TGCGCCAGCAGCTTTGGTACTATAGCTCGGGAGACCCAGTACTTC
CASSFGTIARETQYF
>NA|TRBD1|TRBJ1-4|TRBV9
TGTGCCAGCAGCGTTACCGGGACAGGGAATGAAAAACTGTTTTTT
CASSVTGTGNEKLFF
>NA|TRBD1|TRBJ1-3|TRBV6-4
TGTGCCAGCAGCTTAACTCGGGACAGGGTAAGAAACACCATATATTTT
CASSLTRDRVRNTIYF
>NA|TRBD1|TRBJ1-2|TRBV6-5
TGTGCCAGCAGTTTACAGGGGGCGAAAGGCTACACCTTC
CASSLQGAKGYTF
>NA|TRBD1|TRBJ1-2|TRBV6-6
TGTGCCAGCAGTTACGTACCGGGACAGGGTGGCTACACCTTC
CASSYVPGQGGYTF
>NA|NA|TRBJ1-2|TRBV28
TGTGCCAGCAGTTTGTGGGGGCGCGATGGCTACACCTTC
CASSLWGRDGYTF
>once|NA|TRBJ1-1|TRBV4-3
TGCGCCAGCAGCCTCGGGCGCGTGGACACTGAAGCTTTCTTT
CASSLGRVDTEAFF
>NA|NA|TRBJ1-1|TRBV7-2
TGTGCCAGCAGCTTAAGGTCGGACGATTACACTGAAGCTTTCTTT
CASSLRSDDYTEAFF
>few|NA|TRBJ2-3|TRBV19
TGTGCCAGTACACAGGGACCCACAGATACGCAGTATTTT
CASTQGPTDTQYF
>NA|TRBD1|TRBJ1-5|TRBV6-5
TGTGCCAGCAGTTCCCGACAGGGGGCTCAGCCCCAGCATTTT
CASSSRQGAQPQHF
>NA|NA|TRBJ1-1|TRBV12-2
TGTGCAAGTCGCGAAATTTGCGGGACAGGGAACACTGAAGCTTTCTTT
CASREICGTGNTEAFF
>few|TRBD1|TRBJ1-1|TRBV6-1
TGTGCCAGCAGTGACCAGACAGGGAGCACTGAAGCTTTCTTT
CASSDQTGSTEAFF
>NA|TRBD2|TRBJ2-7|TRBV28
TGTGCCAGCAACGAAGCGGGGGCCCTCTACGAGCAGTACTTC
CASNEAGALYEQYF
>NA|TRBD1|TRBJ2-2|TRBV19
TGTGCCAGTAGTCCTGACCGGGACAGGCTGACCGGGGAGCTGTTTTTT
CASSPDRDRLTGELFF
>NA|NA|TRBJ2-4|TRBV14
TGTGCCAGCAGCCACCCAGGGGTTACGAACATTCAGTACTTC
CASSHPGVTNIQYF
>NA|TRBD2|TRBJ2-6|TRBV7-9
TGTGCCAGCAGCTTGAGAGCGGGGGGAGGGGCCAACGTCCTGACTTTC
CASSLRAGGGANVLTF
>NA|NA|TRBJ2-2|TRBV5-6
TGTGCCAGCAGCCTTCAGCGCACCGGGGAGCTGTTTTTT
CASSLQRTGELFF
>NA|NA|TRBJ2-7|TRBV27
TGTGCCAGCAGTCCCATCCCCCGGCAGGGCAGGAACGAGCAGTACTTC
CASSPIPRQGRNEQYF
>NA|TRBD2|TRBJ2-5|TRBV5-5
TGTGCCAGCAGCATGGGACTAGATCCCGGTCCGGAGACCCAGTACTTC
CASSMGLDPGPETQYF
>NA|TRBD1|TRBJ1-1|TRBV28
TGTGCCAGCAGTACCGGACAGGGCAGGACTGAAGCTTTCTTT
CASSTGQGRTEAFF
>NA|TRBD1|TRBJ1-2|TRBV6-1
TGTGCCAGCAGCTCACAGGGGTTTTTGGGCTACACCTTC
CASSSQGFLGYTF
>NA|NA|TRBJ2-2|TRBV28
TGTGCCAGCAGGGGGAGCTCCCCGGTAAACACCGGGGAGCTGTTTTTT
CASRGSSPVNTGELFF
>NA|NA|TRBJ1-3|TRBV27
TGTGCCACCAGACAACAGGGAATCGGAAACACCATATATTTT
CATRQQGIGNTIYF
>once|NA|TRBJ1-1|TRBV9
TGTGCCAGCAGCGTAGCGGGGGGATTTGGAGGGGACACTGAAGCTTTCTTT
CASSVAGGFGGDTEAFF
>NA|TRBD1|TRBJ1-6|TRBV6-5
TGTGCCAGCAGTTACGCGCAGGGGGCGAATAATTCACCCCTCCACTTT
CASSYAQGANNSPLHF
>NA|NA|TRBJ2-5|TRBV28
TGTGCCAGCAGCCCCCCATCCCGACCAGAGACCCAGTACTTC
CASSPPSRPETQYF
>NA|TRBD1|TRBJ2-7|TRBV5-4
TGTGCCAGCAGCCCGCCGGGACAGGGAGCCTACGAGCAGTACTTC
CASSPPGQGAYEQYF